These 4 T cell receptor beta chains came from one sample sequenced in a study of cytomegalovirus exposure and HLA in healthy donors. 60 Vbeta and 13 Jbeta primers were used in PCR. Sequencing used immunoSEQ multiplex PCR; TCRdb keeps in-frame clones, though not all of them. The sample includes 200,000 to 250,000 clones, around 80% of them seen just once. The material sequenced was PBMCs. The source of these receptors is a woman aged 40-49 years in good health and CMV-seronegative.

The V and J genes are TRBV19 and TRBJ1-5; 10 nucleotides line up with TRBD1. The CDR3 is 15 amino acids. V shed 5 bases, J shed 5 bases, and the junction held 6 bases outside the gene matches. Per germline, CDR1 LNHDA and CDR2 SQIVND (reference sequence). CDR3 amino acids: CASSPRQGADQPQHF. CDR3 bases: TGTGCCAGTAGTCCCCGACAGGGGGCTGATCAGCCCCAGCATTTT.

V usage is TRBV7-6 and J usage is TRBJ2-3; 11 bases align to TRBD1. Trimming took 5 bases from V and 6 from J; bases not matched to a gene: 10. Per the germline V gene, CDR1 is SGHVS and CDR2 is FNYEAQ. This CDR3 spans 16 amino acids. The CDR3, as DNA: TGTGCCAGCAGCGTCCCGGTGGGACAGGGGGTCGATACGCAGTATTTT. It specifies CASSVPVGQGVDTQYF. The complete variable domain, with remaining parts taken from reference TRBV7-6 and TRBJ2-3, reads GAGVSQSPRYKVTKRGQDVALRCDPISGHVSLYWYRQALGQGPEFLTYFNYEAQQDKSGLPNDRFSAERPEGSISTLTIQRTEQRDSAMYRCASSVPVGQGVDTQYFGPGTRLTVL.

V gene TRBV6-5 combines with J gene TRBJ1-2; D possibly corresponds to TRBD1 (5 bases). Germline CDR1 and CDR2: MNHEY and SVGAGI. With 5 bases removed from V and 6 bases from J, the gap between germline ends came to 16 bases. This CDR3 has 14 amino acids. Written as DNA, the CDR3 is TGTGCCAGCAGTAGACAGTCCCCCCTCGATGGCTACACCTTC. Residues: CASSRQSPLDGYTF.

The CDR3, as DNA: TGCGCCAGCAGTGTGGACAGGAACACTGAAGCTTTCTTT. Its translation: CASSVDRNTEAFF. The V gene is TRBV10-1, the J gene TRBJ1-1, with a tentative D call TRBD1 (6 bases). V was trimmed by 4 bases and J by 1 base, leaving 7 bases between them. Germline lookup yields CDR1 WNHNN and CDR2 SYGVQD (reference sequence). The CDR3 runs to 13 residues.